A selection of T cell receptor beta chains follows, all from one sample in a study of immune cell composition in non-small cell lung cancer. Profiled with immunoSEQ multiplex PCR; TCRdb holds only in-frame clones, not every one. The sample gives 15,000 or so clones, over 70% of which show up once; 9.8% is in the top ten. These data were likewise used in another study, on CD4 T cells in lung cancer.

Material: non-adjacent lung tissue. The receptors originated from a human donor with non-small cell lung cancer. The CDR3 runs from the conserved cysteine through the conserved F or W. The D gene is left open where the match is weak. Size values are once, few and many counts, or a class for expanded clones, and some rows have none.

j_call v_call d_call clone_size cdr3_nt cdr3_aa
TRBJ1-2 TRBV6-6 NA NA TGTGCCAGCAGTTACTATGTGGCAGACCCTTACACCTTC CASSYYVADPYTF
TRBJ1-1 TRBV7-2 NA NA TGTGCCAGCAGCTTAATCGACAGGAGTGAAGCTTTCTTT CASSLIDRSEAFF
TRBJ2-2 TRBV9 TRBD2 NA TGTGCCAGCAGCAAAATCGGGACTAGCGGGGGGGGCACCGGGGAGCTGTTTTTT CASSKIGTSGGGTGELFF
TRBJ2-3 TRBV4-2 NA NA TGTGCCAGCAGCCCCCGACAGGGAGGGGGCACAGATACGCAGTATTTT CASSPRQGGGTDTQYF
TRBJ1-2 TRBV5-6 NA NA TGTGCCAGCAGTTCTAGTACCACAGTGATCTATGGCTACACCTTC CASSSSTTVIYGYTF
TRBJ2-1 TRBV9 TRBD2 NA TGTGCCAGCAGCGTAGTGGGCGGGGGGGGCCCAGGTAATGAGCAGTTCTTC CASSVVGGGGPGNEQFF
TRBJ1-1 TRBV7-7 TRBD1 NA TGTGCTAGCAGCTTACGGGGGGACAGGTTACAAGTCATGAACACTGAAGCTTTCTTT CASSLRGDRLQVMNTEAFF
TRBJ1-1 TRBV19 TRBD1 NA TGTGCCAGTAATCCGACAGGGGTGAACACTGAAGCTTTCTTT CASNPTGVNTEAFF
TRBJ2-7 TRBV10-3 TRBD1 NA TGTGCCATCAGTGGGGGACAGGGATACGAGCAGTACTTC CAISGGQGYEQYF
TRBJ2-2 TRBV30 NA NA TGTGCCTGGAGTGGGGTAGGGGCTGCCGGGGAGCTGTTTTTT CAWSGVGAAGELFF
TRBJ2-3 TRBV6-5 TRBD2 NA TGTGCCAGCAGTTACCAAGCGGGGGTCACAGATACGCAGTATTTT CASSYQAGVTDTQYF
TRBJ1-2 TRBV28 TRBD1 NA TGTGGCATCACGACAGGGGCGACTCCAATAGCAGGGGGCTACACCTTC CGITTGATPIAGGYTF
TRBJ2-3 TRBV6-6 NA few TGTGCCAGCAGTTACAGGGATTTTAGCACAGATACGCAGTATTTT CASSYRDFSTDTQYF
TRBJ2-1 TRBV9 TRBD2 NA TGTGCCAGCAGCGTAGCACTAGCGGGGGCAAGCTCCTACAATGAGCAGTTCTTC CASSVALAGASSYNEQFF
TRBJ2-3 TRBV7-3 NA NA TGTGCCAGCAGCTTAATTGGCGCAGATACGCAGTATTTT CASSLIGADTQYF